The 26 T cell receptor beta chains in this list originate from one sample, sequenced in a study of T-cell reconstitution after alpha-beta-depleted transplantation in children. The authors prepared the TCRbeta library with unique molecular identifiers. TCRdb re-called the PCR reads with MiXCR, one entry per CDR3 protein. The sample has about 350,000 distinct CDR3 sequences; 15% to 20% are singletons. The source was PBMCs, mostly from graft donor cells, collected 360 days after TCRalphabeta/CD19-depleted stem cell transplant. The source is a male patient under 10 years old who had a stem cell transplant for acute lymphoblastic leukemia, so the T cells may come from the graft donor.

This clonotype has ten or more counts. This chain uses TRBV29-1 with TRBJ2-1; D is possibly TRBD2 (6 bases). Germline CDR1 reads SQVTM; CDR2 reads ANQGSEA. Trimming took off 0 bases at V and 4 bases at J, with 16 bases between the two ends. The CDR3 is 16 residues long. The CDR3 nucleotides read TGCAGCGTTGAAGATCCGGATAGCGGATCATACAATGAGCAGTTCTTC. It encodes CSVEDPDSGSYNEQFF.

This CDR3 is CASSLGGQLTDTQYF. DNA for the CDR3: TGCGCCAGCAGCTTGGGGGGGCAGCTCACAGATACGCAGTATTTT. The chain employs TRBV5-1 and TRBJ2-3; a weak D match, TRBD1 (6 bases). V lost 0 bases and J lost 2, with 10 bases in between. Germline V CDR1 and CDR2: SGHRS, YFSETQ. The CDR3 is 15 residues long. The full variable domain, completed using reference TRBV5-1 and TRBJ2-3, is KAGVTQTPRYLIKTRGQQVTLSCSPISGHRSVSWYQQTPGQGLQFLFEYFSETQRNKGNFPGRFSGRQFSNSRSEMNVSTLELGDSALYLCASSLGGQLTDTQYFGPGTRLTVL.

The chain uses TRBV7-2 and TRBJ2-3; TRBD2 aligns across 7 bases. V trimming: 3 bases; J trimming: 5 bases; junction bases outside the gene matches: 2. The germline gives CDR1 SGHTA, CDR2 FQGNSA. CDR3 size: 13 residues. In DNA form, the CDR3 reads TGTGCCAGCAGCTTCTGGGGGGGAGATACGCAGTATTTT. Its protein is CASSFWGGDTQYF.

CDR3 sequence reads: CSALRTSVVDEQFF. CDR3 sequence (DNA): TGCAGTGCGCTAAGGACTAGTGTAGTGGATGAGCAGTTCTTC. The rearrangement uses TRBV20-1 and TRBJ2-1; 7 bases are a match to TRBD2. There are 14 residues in the CDR3. Germline CDR1 is DFQATT and CDR2 is SNEGSKA (reference sequence). V shed 6 bases and J 8 bases; nucleotides not matched to a gene: 13.

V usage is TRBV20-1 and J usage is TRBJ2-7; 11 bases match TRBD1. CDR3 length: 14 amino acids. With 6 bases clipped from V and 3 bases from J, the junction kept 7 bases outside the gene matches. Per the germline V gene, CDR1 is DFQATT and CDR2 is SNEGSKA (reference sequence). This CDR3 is CSARTGGDFYEQYF. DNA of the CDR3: TGCAGTGCCCGGACAGGGGGCGATTTCTACGAGCAGTACTTC.

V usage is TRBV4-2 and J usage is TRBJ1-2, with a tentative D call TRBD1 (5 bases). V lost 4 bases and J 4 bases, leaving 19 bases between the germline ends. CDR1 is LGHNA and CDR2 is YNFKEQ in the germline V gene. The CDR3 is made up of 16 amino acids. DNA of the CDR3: TGTGCCAGCAGCCGAAGAGGGGCATCCGGCAGCTATGGCTACACCTTC. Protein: CASSRRGASGSYGYTF.

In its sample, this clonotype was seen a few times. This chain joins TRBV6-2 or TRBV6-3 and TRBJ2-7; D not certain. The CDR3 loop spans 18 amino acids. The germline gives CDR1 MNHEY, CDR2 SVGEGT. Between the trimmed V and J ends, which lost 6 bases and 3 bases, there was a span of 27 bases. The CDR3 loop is CASSLTSAGLTSLYEQYF. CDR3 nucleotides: TGTGCCAGCAGCCTCACATCGGCCGGGCTTACTTCACTCTACGAGCAGTACTTC.

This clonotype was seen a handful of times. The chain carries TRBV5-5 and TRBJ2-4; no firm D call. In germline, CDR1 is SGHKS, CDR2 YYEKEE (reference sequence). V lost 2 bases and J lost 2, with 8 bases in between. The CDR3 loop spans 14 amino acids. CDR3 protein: CASSLKGTKNIQYF. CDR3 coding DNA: TGTGCCAGCAGCTTAAAAGGGACCAAAAACATTCAGTACTTC.

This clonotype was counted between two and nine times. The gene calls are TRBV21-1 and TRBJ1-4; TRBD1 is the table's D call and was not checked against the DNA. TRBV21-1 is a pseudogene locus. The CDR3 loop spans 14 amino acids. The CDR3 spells CASSTTDVNEKLFF. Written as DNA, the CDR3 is TGTGCCAGCAGCACGACAGACGTAAATGAAAAACTGTTTTTT.

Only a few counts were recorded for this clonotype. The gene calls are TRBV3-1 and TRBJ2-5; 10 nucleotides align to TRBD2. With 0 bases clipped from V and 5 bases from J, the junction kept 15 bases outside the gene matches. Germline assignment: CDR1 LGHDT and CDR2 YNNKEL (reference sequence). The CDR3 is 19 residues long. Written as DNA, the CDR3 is TGTGCCAGCAGCCAAGATAGGAGGAGGCCTAGCGGGAGAGGGGAGACCCAGTACTTC. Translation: CASSQDRRRPSGRGETQYF.

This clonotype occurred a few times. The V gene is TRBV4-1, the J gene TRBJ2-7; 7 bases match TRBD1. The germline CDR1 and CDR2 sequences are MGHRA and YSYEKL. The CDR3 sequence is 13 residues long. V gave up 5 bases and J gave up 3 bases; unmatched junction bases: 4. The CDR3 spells CASSGSGGYEQYF. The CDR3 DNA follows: TGCGCCAGCAGCGGATCAGGGGGCTACGAGCAGTACTTC.

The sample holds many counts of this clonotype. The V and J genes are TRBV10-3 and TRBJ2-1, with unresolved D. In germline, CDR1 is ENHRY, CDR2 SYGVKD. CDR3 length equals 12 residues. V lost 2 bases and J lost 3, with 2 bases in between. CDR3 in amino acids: CAISEHYNEQFF. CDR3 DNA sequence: TGTGCCATCAGTGAGCACTACAATGAGCAGTTCTTC.

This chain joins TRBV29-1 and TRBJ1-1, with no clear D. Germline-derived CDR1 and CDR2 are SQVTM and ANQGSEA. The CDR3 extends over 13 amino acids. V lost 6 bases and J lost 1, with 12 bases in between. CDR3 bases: TGCAGCGTGCGTCTCGGGAGGAACACTGAAGCTTTCTTT. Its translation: CSVRLGRNTEAFF.

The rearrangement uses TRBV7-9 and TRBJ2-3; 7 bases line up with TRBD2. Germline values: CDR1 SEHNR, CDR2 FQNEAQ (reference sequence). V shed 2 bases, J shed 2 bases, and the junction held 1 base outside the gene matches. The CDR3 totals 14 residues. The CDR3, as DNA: TGTGCCAGCAGCTTAACTAGCGCCACAGATACGCAGTATTTT. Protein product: CASSLTSATDTQYF.

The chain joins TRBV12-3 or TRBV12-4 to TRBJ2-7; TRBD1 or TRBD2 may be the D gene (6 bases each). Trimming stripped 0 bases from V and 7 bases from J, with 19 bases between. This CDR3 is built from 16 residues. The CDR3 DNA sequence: TGTGCCAGCAGTTTAGCGAGGGGCTGGGGGGCAAGGGAGCAGTACTTC. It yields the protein CASSLARGWGAREQYF.

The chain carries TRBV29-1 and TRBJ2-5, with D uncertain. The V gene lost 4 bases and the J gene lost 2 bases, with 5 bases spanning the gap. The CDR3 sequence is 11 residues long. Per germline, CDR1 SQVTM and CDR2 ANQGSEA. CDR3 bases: TGCAGCGTTGCTCCGCAAGAGACCCAGTACTTC. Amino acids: CSVAPQETQYF.

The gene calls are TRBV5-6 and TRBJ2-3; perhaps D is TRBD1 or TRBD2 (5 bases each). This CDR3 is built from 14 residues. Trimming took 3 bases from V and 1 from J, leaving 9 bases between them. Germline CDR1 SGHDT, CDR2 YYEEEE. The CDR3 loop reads CASSYRGGTDTQYF. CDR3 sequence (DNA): TGTGCCAGCAGCTATAGGGGAGGCACAGATACGCAGTATTTT.

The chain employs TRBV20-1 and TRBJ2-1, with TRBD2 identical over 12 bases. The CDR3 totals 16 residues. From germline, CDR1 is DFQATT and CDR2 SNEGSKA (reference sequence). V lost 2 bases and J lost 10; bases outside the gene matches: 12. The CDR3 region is CSARTPRLAGVGEQFF. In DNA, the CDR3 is TGCAGTGCTAGAACACCTAGACTAGCGGGAGTAGGGGAGCAGTTCTTC.

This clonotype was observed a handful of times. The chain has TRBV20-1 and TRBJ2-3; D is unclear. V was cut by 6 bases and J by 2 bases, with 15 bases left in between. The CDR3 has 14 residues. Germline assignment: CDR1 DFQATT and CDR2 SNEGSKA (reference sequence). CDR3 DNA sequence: TGCAGTGCCGAGGCGCCTGGCGACACAGATACGCAGTATTTT. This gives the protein CSAEAPGDTDTQYF.

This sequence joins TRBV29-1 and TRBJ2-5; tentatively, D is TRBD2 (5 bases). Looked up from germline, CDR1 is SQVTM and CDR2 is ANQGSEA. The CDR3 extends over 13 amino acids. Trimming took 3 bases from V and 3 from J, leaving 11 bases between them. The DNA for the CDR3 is TGCAGCGTTGACCTAACTAGAAAAGAGACCCAGTACTTC. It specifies CSVDLTRKETQYF.

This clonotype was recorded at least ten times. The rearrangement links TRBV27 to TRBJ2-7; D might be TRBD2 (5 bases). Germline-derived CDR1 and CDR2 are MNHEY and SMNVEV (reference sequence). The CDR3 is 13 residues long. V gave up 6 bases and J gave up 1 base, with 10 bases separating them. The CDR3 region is CASRRSGSYEQYF. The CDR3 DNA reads TGTGCCAGCAGGAGGTCGGGATCCTACGAGCAGTACTTC.

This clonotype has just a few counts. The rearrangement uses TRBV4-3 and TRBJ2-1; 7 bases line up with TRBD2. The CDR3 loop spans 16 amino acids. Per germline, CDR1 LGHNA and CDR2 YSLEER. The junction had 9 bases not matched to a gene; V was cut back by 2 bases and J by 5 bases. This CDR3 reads CASSQRASGTNNEQFF. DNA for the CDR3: TGCGCCAGCAGCCAACGGGCTAGCGGTACCAACAATGAGCAGTTCTTC.

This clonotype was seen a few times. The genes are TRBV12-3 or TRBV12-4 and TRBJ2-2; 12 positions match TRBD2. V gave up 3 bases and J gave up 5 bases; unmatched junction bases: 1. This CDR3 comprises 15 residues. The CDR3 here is CASSFLAGGTGELFF. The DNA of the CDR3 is TGTGCCAGCAGTTTCCTAGCGGGAGGGACCGGGGAGCTGTTTTTT.

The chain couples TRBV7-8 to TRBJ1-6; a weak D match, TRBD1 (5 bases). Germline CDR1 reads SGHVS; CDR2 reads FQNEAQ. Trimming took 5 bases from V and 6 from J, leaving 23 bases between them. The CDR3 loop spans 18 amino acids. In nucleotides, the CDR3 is TGTGCCAGCAGCCGGGTGAGGGGAGTAGGAGGGACTAATTCACCCCTCCACTTT. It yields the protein CASSRVRGVGGTNSPLHF.

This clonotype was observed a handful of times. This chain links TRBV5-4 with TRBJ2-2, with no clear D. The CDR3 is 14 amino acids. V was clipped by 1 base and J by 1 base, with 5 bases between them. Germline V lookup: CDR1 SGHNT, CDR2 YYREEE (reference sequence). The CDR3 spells CASSLNQNTGELFF. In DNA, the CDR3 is TGTGCCAGCAGCTTGAACCAGAACACCGGGGAGCTGTTTTTT. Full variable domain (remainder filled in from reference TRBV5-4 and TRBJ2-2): ETGVTQSPTHLIKTRGQQVTLRCSSQSGHNTVSWYQQALGQGPQFIFQYYREEENGRGNFPPRFSGLQFPNYSSELNVNALELDDSALYLCASSLNQNTGELFFGEGSRLTVL.

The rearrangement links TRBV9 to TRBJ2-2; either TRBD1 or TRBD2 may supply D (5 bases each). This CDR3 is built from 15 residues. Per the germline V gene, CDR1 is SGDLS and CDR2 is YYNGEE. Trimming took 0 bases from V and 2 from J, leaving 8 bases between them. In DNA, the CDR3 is TGTGCCAGCAGCGTAGTTGGGGGAAACACCGGGGAGCTGTTTTTT. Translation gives CASSVVGGNTGELFF.